This T cell receptor (beta chain) was sequenced for a study of cytomegalovirus exposure and HLA in healthy donors. The PCR used 60 Vbeta and 13 Jbeta primers. Sequencing used immunoSEQ multiplex PCR; TCRdb keeps in-frame clones, though not all of them. The sample lists 95,000 to 100,000 clones, more than 70% occurring once. The CDR3 has 18 residues. V shed 5 bases, J shed 4 bases, and the junction held 10 bases outside the gene matches. The germline CDR1 and CDR2 sequences are LNHDA and SQIVND (reference sequence). The sequence was collected from a female donor in good health and CMV-seronegative. Sequenced material: PBMCs. This chain uses TRBV19 with TRBJ2-6; TRBD1 aligns across 11 bases. The CDR3 DNA follows: TGTGCCAGTAGTCCAGCGGGGACAGGGGGTCTCGGGGCCAACGTCCTGACTTTC. Protein sequence: CASSPAGTGGLGANVLTF.